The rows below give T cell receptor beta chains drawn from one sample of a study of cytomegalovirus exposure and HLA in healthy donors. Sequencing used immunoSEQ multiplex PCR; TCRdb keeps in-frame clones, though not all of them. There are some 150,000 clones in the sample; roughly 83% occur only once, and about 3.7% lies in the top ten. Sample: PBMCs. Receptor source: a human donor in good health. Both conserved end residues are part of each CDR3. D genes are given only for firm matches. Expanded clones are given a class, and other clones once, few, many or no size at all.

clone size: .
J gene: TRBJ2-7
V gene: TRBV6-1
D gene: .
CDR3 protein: CASTLSYEQYF
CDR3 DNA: TGTGCCAGCACCCTTTCCTACGAGCAGTACTTC

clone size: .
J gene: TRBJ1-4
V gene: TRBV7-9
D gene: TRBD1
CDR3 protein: CASSLRDSPNEKLFF
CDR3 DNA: TGTGCCAGCAGCCTCCGGGACAGCCCTAATGAAAAACTGTTTTTT

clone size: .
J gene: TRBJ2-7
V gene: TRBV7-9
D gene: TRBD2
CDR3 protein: CASRLTSGRGFYEQYF
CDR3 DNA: TGTGCCAGCAGGTTGACTAGCGGGAGGGGATTCTACGAGCAGTACTTC

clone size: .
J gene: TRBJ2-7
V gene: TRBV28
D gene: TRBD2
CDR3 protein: CASSFTGLAGSIGQYF
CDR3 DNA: TGTGCCAGCAGTTTCACGGGACTAGCGGGGAGTATTGGGCAGTACTTC

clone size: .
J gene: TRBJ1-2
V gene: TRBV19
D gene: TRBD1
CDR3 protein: CASSTTTGGYGYTF
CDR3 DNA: TGTGCCAGTAGTACTACGACAGGGGGGTATGGCTACACCTTC

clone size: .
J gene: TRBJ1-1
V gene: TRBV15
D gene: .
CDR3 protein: CATKKTGHLLGDTEAFF
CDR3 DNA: TGTGCCACCAAAAAGACGGGACATTTGCTGGGGGACACTGAAGCTTTCTTT

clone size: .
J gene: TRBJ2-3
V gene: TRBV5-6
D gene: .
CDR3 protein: CASRRGRGITDTQYF
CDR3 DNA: TGTGCCAGCAGGCGGGGACGGGGTATCACAGATACGCAGTATTTT

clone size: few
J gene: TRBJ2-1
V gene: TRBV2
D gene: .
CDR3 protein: CASRAENNEQFF
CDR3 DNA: TGTGCCAGCAGAGCGGAGAACAATGAGCAGTTCTTC

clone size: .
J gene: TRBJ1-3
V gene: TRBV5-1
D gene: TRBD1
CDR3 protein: CASSPGTGSGNTIYF
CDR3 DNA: TGCGCCAGCAGCCCCGGGACAGGCTCTGGAAACACCATATATTTT

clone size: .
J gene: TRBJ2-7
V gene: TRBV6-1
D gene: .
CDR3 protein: CASSEFGAKEGEQYF
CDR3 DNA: TGTGCCAGCAGTGAATTTGGGGCCAAGGAGGGGGAGCAGTACTTC

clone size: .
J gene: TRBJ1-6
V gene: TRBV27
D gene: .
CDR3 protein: CASSLERGRNSPLHF
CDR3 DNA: TGTGCCAGCAGTTTAGAAAGAGGCCGTAATTCACCCCTCCACTTT

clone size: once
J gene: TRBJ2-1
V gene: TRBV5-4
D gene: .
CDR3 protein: CASSRAGLTYNEQFF
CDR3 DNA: TGTGCCAGCAGCCGGGCGGGCCTTACCTACAATGAGCAGTTCTTC

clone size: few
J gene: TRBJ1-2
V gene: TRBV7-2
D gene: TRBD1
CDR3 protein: CASSLGTGLFGYTF
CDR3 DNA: TGTGCCAGCAGCTTAGGGACAGGGCTGTTTGGCTACACCTTC

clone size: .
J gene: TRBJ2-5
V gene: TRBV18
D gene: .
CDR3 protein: CASSVTQETQYF
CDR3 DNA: TGTGCCAGCTCAGTCACTCAAGAGACCCAGTACTTC

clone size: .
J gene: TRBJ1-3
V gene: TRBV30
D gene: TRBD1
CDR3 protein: CAWSVGVGGRTGNTIYF
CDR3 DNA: TGTGCCTGGAGTGTCGGAGTAGGGGGCAGAACTGGAAACACCATATATTTT

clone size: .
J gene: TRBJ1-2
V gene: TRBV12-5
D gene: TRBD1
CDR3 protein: CASGLGQGDDGYTF
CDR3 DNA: TGTGCTAGTGGTTTGGGACAGGGGGATGATGGCTACACCTTC

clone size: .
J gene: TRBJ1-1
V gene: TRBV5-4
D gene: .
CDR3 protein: CASSFQGELLRTFF
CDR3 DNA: TGTGCCAGCAGCTTCCAGGGTGAATTGCTGCGGACTTTCTTT

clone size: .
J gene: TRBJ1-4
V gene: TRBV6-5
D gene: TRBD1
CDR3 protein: CASSAGQYREKLFF
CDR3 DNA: TGTGCCAGCAGCGCGGGACAGTATCGTGAAAAACTGTTTTTT

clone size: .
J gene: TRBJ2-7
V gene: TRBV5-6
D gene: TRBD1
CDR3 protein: CASSFSRGSYEQYF
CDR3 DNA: TGTGCCAGCAGCTTTTCCAGGGGGTCCTACGAGCAGTACTTC

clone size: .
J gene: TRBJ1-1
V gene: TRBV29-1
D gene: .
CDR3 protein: CSVEVDPRQGNTEAFF
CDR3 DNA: TGCAGCGTTGAAGTCGATCCTCGGCAGGGGAACACTGAAGCTTTCTTT

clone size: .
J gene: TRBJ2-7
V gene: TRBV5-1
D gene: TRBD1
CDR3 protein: CASSLVDRGLGEQYF
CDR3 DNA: TGCGCCAGCAGCTTGGTGGACAGGGGGCTGGGCGAGCAGTACTTC

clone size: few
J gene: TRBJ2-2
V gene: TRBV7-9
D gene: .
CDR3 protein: CASSLVAGGLGELFF
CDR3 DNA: TGTGCCAGCAGCTTAGTAGCCGGAGGCCTGGGGGAGCTGTTTTTT

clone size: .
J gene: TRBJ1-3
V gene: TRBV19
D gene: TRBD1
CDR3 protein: CASSIGQGRSGNTIYF
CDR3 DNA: TGTGCCAGTAGTATAGGACAGGGGCGCTCTGGAAACACCATATATTTT

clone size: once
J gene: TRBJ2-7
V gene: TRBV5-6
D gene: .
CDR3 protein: CASSGAHTGFYEQYF
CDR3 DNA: TGTGCCAGCAGCGGGGCTCATACAGGGTTCTACGAGCAGTACTTC

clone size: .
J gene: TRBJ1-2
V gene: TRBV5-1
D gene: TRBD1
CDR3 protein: CASSLDTTGGAFGYPF
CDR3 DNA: TGCGCCAGCAGCTTGGATACCACAGGGGGCGCGTTTGGCTACCCCTTC

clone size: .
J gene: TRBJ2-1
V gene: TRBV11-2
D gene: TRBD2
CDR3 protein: CASELAGATEQFF
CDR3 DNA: TGTGCCAGCGAACTAGCGGGAGCAACTGAGCAGTTCTTC

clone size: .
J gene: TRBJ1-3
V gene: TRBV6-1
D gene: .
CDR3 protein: CASSPKSSGNTIYF
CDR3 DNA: TGTGCCAGCAGCCCGAAGAGCTCTGGAAACACCATATATTTT

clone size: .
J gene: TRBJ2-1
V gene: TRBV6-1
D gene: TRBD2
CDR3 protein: CASRPSGSSYNEQFF
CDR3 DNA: TGTGCCAGCAGGCCTAGCGGGAGTTCCTACAATGAGCAGTTCTTC

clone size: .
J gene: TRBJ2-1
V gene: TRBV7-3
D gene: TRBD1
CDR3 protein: CASSSPGQGYEQFF
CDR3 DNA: TGTGCCAGCAGCTCACCGGGACAGGGCTATGAGCAGTTCTTC

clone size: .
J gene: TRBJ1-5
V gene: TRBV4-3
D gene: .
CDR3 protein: CASSQTGTTSNQPQHF
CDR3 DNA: TGCGCCAGCAGCCAAACAGGGACTACGAGCAATCAGCCCCAGCATTTT

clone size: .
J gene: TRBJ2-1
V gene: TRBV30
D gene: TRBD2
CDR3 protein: CAWRGGGRTYNEQFF
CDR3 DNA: TGTGCCTGGCGTGGGGGGGGAAGGACCTACAATGAGCAGTTCTTC

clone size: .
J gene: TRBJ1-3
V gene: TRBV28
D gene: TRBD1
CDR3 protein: CASSRDRGMGGNTIYF
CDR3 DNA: TGTGCCAGCAGTAGGGACAGGGGAATGGGTGGAAACACCATATATTTT

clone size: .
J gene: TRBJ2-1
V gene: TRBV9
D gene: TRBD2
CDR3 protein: CASSLGGAVGDEQFF
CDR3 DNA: TGTGCCAGCTCCCTGGGAGGGGCGGTAGGGGATGAGCAGTTCTTC

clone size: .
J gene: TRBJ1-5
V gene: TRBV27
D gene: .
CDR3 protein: CASSLRFGSNQPQHF
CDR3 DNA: TGTGCCAGCAGTTTGCGATTTGGTAGCAATCAGCCCCAGCATTTT

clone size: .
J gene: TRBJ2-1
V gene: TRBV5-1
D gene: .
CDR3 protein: CASSLGGRRGNANDEQFF
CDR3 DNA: TGCGCCAGCAGCTTGGGAGGGCGGCGGGGTAACGCCAACGATGAGCAGTTCTTC

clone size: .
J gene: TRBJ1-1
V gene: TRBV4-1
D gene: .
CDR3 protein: CASSQDLGGDRWTEAFF
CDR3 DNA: TGCGCCAGCAGCCAAGATTTGGGCGGGGACCGGTGGACTGAAGCTTTCTTT

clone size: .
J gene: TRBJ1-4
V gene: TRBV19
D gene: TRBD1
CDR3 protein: CASSIQGATDEKLFF
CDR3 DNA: TGTGCCAGTAGTATCCAGGGGGCTACGGATGAAAAACTGTTTTTT

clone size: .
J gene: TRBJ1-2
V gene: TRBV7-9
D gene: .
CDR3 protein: CASSLLGEVRDGYTF
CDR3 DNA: TGTGCCAGCAGCTTATTAGGGGAGGTCCGGGATGGCTACACCTTC

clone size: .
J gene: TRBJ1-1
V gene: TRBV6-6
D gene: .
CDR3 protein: CASSLKHSGTEAFF
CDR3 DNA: TGTGCCAGCAGTTTAAAGCACTCGGGCACTGAAGCTTTCTTT

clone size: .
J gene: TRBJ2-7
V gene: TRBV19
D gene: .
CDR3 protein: CASSPRTVGNEQYF
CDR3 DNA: TGTGCCAGTAGTCCCCGGACTGTCGGGAACGAGCAGTACTTC

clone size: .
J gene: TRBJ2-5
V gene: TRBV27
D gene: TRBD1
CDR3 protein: CASRPTGGKRETQYF
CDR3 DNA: TGTGCCAGCAGACCGACAGGGGGCAAAAGGGAGACCCAGTACTTC

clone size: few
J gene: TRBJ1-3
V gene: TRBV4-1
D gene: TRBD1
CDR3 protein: CASSQGQGGYTIYF
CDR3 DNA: TGCGCCAGCAGCCAAGGACAGGGAGGATACACCATATATTTT